This T cell receptor (beta chain) was sequenced for a study of shared clonotypes between healthy human individuals. The study's findings and limits: Among donors, sharing of clonotypes was expected to be affected by sequencing depth.

Authors' processing steps: ImmunoSEQ output lacked quality scores and full-length reads, limiting matched filtering. The data were produced by immunoSEQ multiplex PCR, yet TCRdb's version contains in-frame clones alone and is incomplete. V and J calls and clone size are copied from that table; D and trimming were computed from the DNA. The table has 90,000 to 100,000 clones, roughly half seen once. This CDR3 region has 15 residues. CDR1 MDHEN and CDR2 SYDVKM come from the germline V gene. The V end lost 5 bases, the J end lost 2 bases, and 13 bases lay between the germline ends. Those who donated, Caucasian adults without exception, all lived in Nashville, Tennessee. The sample holds many counts of this clone. The antigen is unknown.

V gene TRBV28 combines with J gene TRBJ2-1, with a tentative D call TRBD2 (6 bases). Sequenced material: PBMCs. The source of this sequence is a woman aged 40-49 years in good health. Some clones in this sample may be carry-over from other donors' samples. The CDR3 region is CASSTVGGPYNEQFF. CDR3 nucleotide sequence: TGTGCCAGCAGTACTGTGGGGGGACCCTACAATGAGCAGTTCTTC.